This T cell receptor (beta chain) is drawn from a study of technical replicates of blood from a handful of donors. Trimming shortened V by 8 bases and J by 5 bases, and 19 bases separated the two germline ends. The length of the CDR3 is 14 residues. Germline CDR1 is ENHRY and CDR2 is SYGVKD. The data were produced by immunoSEQ multiplex PCR, yet TCRdb's version contains in-frame clones alone and is incomplete. The sample records about 82,000 clones, about 93% being singletons. The sequence came from a human donor in good health. The chain is built from TRBV10-3 and TRBJ2-7, with a possible D match to TRBD1 (5 bases). The sequencing sample was made of T cells isolated from PBMCs. The chain's CDR3 is CAIESGREVHEQYF. CDR3 DNA sequence: TGTGCCATCGAATCGGGCAGGGAAGTCCACGAGCAGTACTTC.